This T cell receptor (beta chain) appears in the sequencing data of a study of control samples from healthy donors and cancer patients. CDR1 is ENHRY and CDR2 is SYGVKD in the germline V gene. V lost 10 bases to trimming and J lost 4 bases, with 17 bases between them. The CDR3 has 14 residues. The data were produced by immunoSEQ multiplex PCR, yet TCRdb's version contains in-frame clones alone and is incomplete. Of 75,000 to 95,000 clones in the sample, about 92% were seen once. The clonotype originates from a woman aged 30 to 39 in good health. The chain couples TRBV10-3 to TRBJ1-5, with TRBD1 as a possible D gene (6 bases). The sample was blood. CDR3 DNA sequence: TGTGCCAGTAGGACAGACCTAGCTAATCAGCCCCAGCATTTT. Residues: CASRTDLANQPQHF.